A selection of T cell receptor beta chains follows, all from one sample in a study of T cells in localized non-small cell lung cancer. Repertoires were generated with immunoSEQ multiplex PCR, while TCRdb's copy carries only in-frame clones and drops some. The sample includes 40,000 or so clones, 70% to 90% of them seen just once. The sequences come from peripheral blood, collected before any cancer treatment. The source is a man between 35 and 75 years old with stage I lung adenocarcinoma. Each CDR3 is given with its conserved first and last residue. The order of the fields is clone size, V gene, J gene, D gene, CDR3 protein, CDR3 DNA. A D gene is named only where the DNA matches it firmly. Only part of the rows carry a size: once, few, many, or a class if the clone is expanded.

>-|TRBV11-1|TRBJ2-7|TRBD1
CASSPRTGNYEQYF
TGTGCCAGCAGCCCGCGGACAGGGAACTACGAGCAGTACTTC
>once|TRBV30|TRBJ2-4|-
CAWSFGHAKNIQYF
TGTGCCTGGAGTTTCGGGCACGCCAAAAACATTCAGTACTTC
>-|TRBV30|TRBJ1-5|-
CAWSTVRDNRGWPQHF
TGTGCCTGGAGTACCGTTCGGGACAACCGTGGTTGGCCCCAGCATTTT
>-|TRBV27|TRBJ1-5|-
CASSLRVGGKGLNQPQHF
TGTGCCAGCAGTTTAAGGGTGGGGGGTAAGGGCCTCAATCAGCCCCAGCATTTT
>few|TRBV5-6|TRBJ1-5|-
CASSLGTLLPNQPQHF
TGTGCCAGCAGCTTGGGGACCCTTCTCCCCAATCAGCCCCAGCATTTT
>-|TRBV2|TRBJ1-2|-
CASSEAGAGRANYGYTF
TGTGCCAGCAGTGAAGCGGGTGCCGGGAGAGCTAACTATGGCTACACCTTC
>-|TRBV7-3|TRBJ2-5|-
CASSGGLGETQYF
TGTGCCAGCAGCGGGGGATTAGGAGAGACCCAGTACTTC
>-|TRBV15|TRBJ2-5|TRBD1
CATSSGRGMVETQYF
TGTGCCACCAGCAGCGGCAGGGGGATGGTGGAGACCCAGTACTTC
>-|TRBV11-3|TRBJ2-5|-
CASSLDGQKQETQYF
TGTGCCAGCAGCTTAGATGGACAGAAACAAGAGACCCAGTACTTC
>few|TRBV4-3|TRBJ2-7|-
CASSQVRLLVAHEQYF
TGCGCCAGCAGCCAAGTCCGGTTACTAGTGGCCCACGAGCAGTACTTC
>-|TRBV28|TRBJ2-5|-
CASSPGSQETQYF
TGTGCCAGCAGTCCCGGGAGTCAAGAGACCCAGTACTTC
>-|TRBV28|TRBJ2-6|-
CASSFLLVWAGSPSGANVLTF
TGTGCCAGCAGTTTTTTATTAGTTTGGGCAGGGAGCCCCTCTGGGGCCAACGTCCTGACTTTC
>-|TRBV5-4|TRBJ2-2|-
CASSAARGRGTGELFF
TGTGCCAGCAGCGCAGCCAGGGGCAGGGGCACCGGGGAGCTGTTTTTT
>-|TRBV4-3|TRBJ2-1|-
CASSPSGARGVQFF
TGCGCCAGCAGCCCCTCGGGCGCTAGGGGGGTACAGTTCTTC
>once|TRBV28|TRBJ2-7|TRBD1
CASSPPDRARVEQYF
TGTGCCAGCAGCCCTCCAGACAGGGCCCGAGTGGAGCAGTACTTC
>-|TRBV11-3|TRBJ2-7|-
CASSSTSSYEQYF
TGTGCCAGCAGCTCGACGAGCTCCTACGAGCAGTACTTC
>-|TRBV5-1|TRBJ2-4|TRBD1
CASSPGQGQNIQYF
TGCGCCAGCAGCCCGGGACAGGGCCAAAACATTCAGTACTTC
>-|TRBV27|TRBJ2-7|-
CASSSYIQYEQYF
TGTGCCAGCAGTTCGTACATTCAATACGAGCAGTACTTC
>-|TRBV15|TRBJ2-3|TRBD1
CATSREHRGGTDTQYF
TGTGCCACCAGCAGAGAACACAGGGGGGGCACAGATACGCAGTATTTT
>-|TRBV7-9|TRBJ2-2|TRBD2
CASSSTSGRAFWNTGELFF
TGTGCCAGCAGCTCCACTAGCGGGAGGGCCTTCTGGAACACCGGGGAGCTGTTTTTT
>-|TRBV14|TRBJ2-5|-
CASSQVQLQETQYF
TGTGCCAGCAGCCAAGTCCAGTTACAAGAGACCCAGTACTTC
>-|TRBV7-9|TRBJ2-3|-
CASSLRGPGRDTQYF
TGTGCCAGCAGCTTAAGGGGACCAGGCCGCGATACGCAGTATTTT
>-|TRBV4-2|TRBJ1-3|-
CASSQSGRSSGNTIYF
TGTGCCAGCAGCCAGTCCGGTCGGAGCTCTGGAAACACCATATATTTT
>-|TRBV28|TRBJ1-2|-
CASSPGYGYTF
TGTGCCAGCAGCCCAGGGTACGGCTACACCTTC
>once|TRBV2|TRBJ1-4|TRBD1
CASRKQGASEKLFF
TGTGCCAGCAGGAAGCAGGGGGCGAGTGAAAAACTGTTTTTT
>-|TRBV19|TRBJ2-6|TRBD1
CASSITGQGASPGANVLTF
TGTGCCAGTAGTATTACGGGCCAGGGGGCGTCTCCTGGGGCCAACGTCCTGACTTTC
>-|TRBV4-1|TRBJ2-7|TRBD2
CASSQDGTSGTYEQYF
TGCGCCAGCAGCCAAGACGGGACTAGCGGAACTTACGAGCAGTACTTC
>-|TRBV30|TRBJ1-2|-
CAWSAEGVTNYGYTF
TGTGCCTGGAGTGCCGAGGGGGTCACTAACTATGGCTACACCTTC
>-|TRBV4-3|TRBJ2-5|-
CASSQENRHQETQYF
TGCGCCAGCAGCCAAGAAAACCGACACCAAGAGACCCAGTACTTC
>-|TRBV11-3|TRBJ2-1|TRBD1
CASSLVTGAGNEQFF
TGTGCCAGCAGCTTGGTGACAGGGGCGGGCAATGAGCAGTTCTTC
>-|TRBV5-1|TRBJ2-5|TRBD1
CASSGGTGGYQETQYF
TGCGCCAGCAGCGGAGGGACAGGGGGCTACCAAGAGACCCAGTACTTC
>-|TRBV5-5|TRBJ1-4|-
CASRVQTNNEKLFF
TGTGCCAGCCGAGTCCAAACCAATAATGAAAAACTGTTTTTT
>once|TRBV5-4|TRBJ2-7|-
CASSFRGAGEQYF
TGTGCCAGCAGCTTTAGAGGTGCGGGCGAGCAGTACTTC
>-|TRBV28|TRBJ1-5|-
CASSTPGTAQPQHF
TGTGCCAGCAGTACGCCCGGGACGGCTCAGCCCCAGCATTTT
>-|TRBV4-2|TRBJ1-1|TRBD1
CASSPGQGARDTEAFF
TGTGCCAGCAGCCCGGGACAGGGGGCGCGGGACACTGAAGCTTTCTTT
>-|TRBV7-2|TRBJ2-1|-
CASSLEGSIYNEQFF
TGTGCCAGCAGCTTAGAGGGTAGCATCTACAATGAGCAGTTCTTC
>-|TRBV7-3|TRBJ2-3|TRBD1
CASSSQGARDTDTQYF
TGTGCCAGCAGCTCGCAGGGGGCGCGAGACACAGATACGCAGTATTTT
>once|TRBV28|TRBJ1-5|-
CASSSPSGRVRYSNQPQHF
TGTGCCAGCAGTTCCCCCTCGGGTAGGGTGAGGTATAGCAATCAGCCCCAGCATTTT
>-|TRBV6-4|TRBJ1-5|TRBD1
CASSEEGGAGQPQHF
TGTGCCAGCAGTGAGGAAGGGGGCGCGGGGCAGCCCCAGCATTTT
>-|TRBV29-1|TRBJ2-6|-
CSVQPRQAGANVLTF
TGCAGCGTACAACCGCGGCAGGCTGGGGCCAACGTCCTGACTTTC
>-|TRBV5-1|TRBJ2-7|TRBD1
CASSLRTGYYEQYF
TGCGCCAGCAGCTTACGGACAGGCTACTACGAGCAGTACTTC
>-|TRBV19|TRBJ1-5|-
CASHMDYSNQPQHF
TGTGCCAGTCATATGGATTATAGCAATCAGCCCCAGCATTTT
>-|TRBV14|TRBJ2-1|TRBD2
CASSPAGLPSNEQFF
TGTGCCAGCAGCCCCGCGGGACTACCTTCCAATGAGCAGTTCTTC
>-|TRBV4-2|TRBJ2-1|-
CASSQEMGESYNEQFF
TGTGCCAGCAGCCAAGAAATGGGGGAGTCGTACAATGAGCAGTTCTTC
>-|TRBV28|TRBJ1-1|TRBD1
CASRSQGGNTEAFF
TGTGCCAGCAGGTCACAGGGGGGGAACACTGAAGCTTTCTTT
>-|TRBV29-1|TRBJ2-1|TRBD2
CSVVSGVRYNEQFF
TGCAGCGTTGTGAGCGGGGTTCGGTACAATGAGCAGTTCTTC
>-|TRBV28|TRBJ2-3|-
CATDRQQDTQYF
TGTGCCACCGACAGGCAGCAGGATACGCAGTATTTT
>-|TRBV4-3|TRBJ1-1|-
CASSQEVNTEAFF
TGCGCCAGCAGCCAAGAGGTGAACACTGAAGCTTTCTTT
>-|TRBV5-1|TRBJ1-4|-
CASSLAGTTNEKLFF
TGCGCCAGCAGCTTGGCCGGGACCACTAATGAAAAACTGTTTTTT
>-|TRBV6-1|TRBJ2-1|-
CASSDGENEQFF
TGTGCCAGCAGTGACGGGGAGAATGAGCAGTTCTTC
>-|TRBV9|TRBJ1-1|-
CASSDPGARETEAFF
TGTGCCAGCAGCGACCCAGGGGCGAGGGAAACTGAAGCTTTCTTT
>-|TRBV6-5|TRBJ1-1|-
CASSRGEGTEAFF
TGTGCCAGCAGTAGGGGGGAGGGAACTGAAGCTTTCTTT
>-|TRBV7-2|TRBJ2-4|-
CASSLNRENIQYF
TGTGCCAGCAGCTTAAACAGGGAAAACATTCAGTACTTC
>few|TRBV4-2|TRBJ2-7|-
CASSQEGDGPYEQYF
TGTGCCAGCAGCCAAGAAGGGGACGGACCCTACGAGCAGTACTTC
>-|TRBV6-1|TRBJ1-2|-
CASSGQVDGYTF
TGTGCCAGCAGTGGACAGGTGGATGGCTACACCTTC